This record looks at one TCR beta chain sequence and its context. This sample was included in a study of blood T cell repertoires in COVID-19. Looking at the study overall: COVID-19 samples collected from the United States, Italy and Spain covered acute and convalescent phases. From T cells, B-cell-depleted T cells, or PBMCs came the material, which was cDNA or gDNA.

The germline V gene has CDR1 SGHTA and CDR2 FQGTGA. The CDR3 length is 14 residues. Trimming removed 1 base from V and 5 bases from J, with 12 bases in between. The authors' processing: Estimation of nucleated cell counts relied on the amplification of reference gene primers. This table comes from immunoSEQ multiplex PCR, and its TCRdb copy is limited to in-frame clones, with some not included. Clone size and the V and J calls come from that table; the DNA yielded D and trimming. This sample has more than 70,000 clones, with approximately 86% found just once. Sequencing input: peripheral blood. This receptor was identified in a man older than 75 with active or convalescent COVID-19. The chain links TRBV7-3 to TRBJ2-7; possibly TRBD1 for D (6 bases). CDR3 DNA sequence: TGTGCCAGCAGCTTAAGGCAGGGGAACGACGAGCAGTACTTC. Translating gives CASSLRQGNDEQYF. Based on the CDR3 plus reference TRBV7-3 and TRBJ2-7, the full variable domain is GAGVSQTPSNKVTEKGKYVELRCDPISGHTALYWYRQSLGQGPEFLIYFQGTGAADDSGLPNDRFFAVRPEGSVSTLKIQRTERGDSAVYLCASSLRQGNDEQYFGPGTRLTVT.